Here is one T cell receptor (beta chain) with its context. CDR1 is SGHKS and CDR2 is YYEKEE in the germline V gene (reference sequence). V dropped 4 bases and J dropped 5; count of bases not matched to a gene: 9. CDR3 size: 15 residues. This entry is derived from a study of blood T cell repertoires in COVID-19. Overall study: The analysed material was cDNA or gDNA that came from T cells, B-cell-depleted T cells, or PBMCs.

The authors' processing: It was from reference gene primer amplification that nucleated cell counts were estimated. The data were produced by immunoSEQ multiplex PCR, yet TCRdb's version contains in-frame clones alone and is incomplete. V, J and clone size were drawn from that table, and D and trimming were deduced from the DNA. This sample has 180,000 or so clones, with around 85% found just once. The clonotype was recovered from a man aged 55 to 70 with acute or convalescent COVID-19. The rearrangement uses TRBV5-5 and TRBJ2-7; 10 positions match TRBD1. The sequencing sample was made of peripheral blood. CDR3 loop: CASSNRDRGLNEQYF. DNA of the CDR3: TGTGCCAGCAGCAATCGGGACAGGGGTCTAAACGAGCAGTACTTC.